This T cell receptor beta chain was recorded in a study of blood T cell repertoires in COVID-19. Across the whole study: Acute and convalescent COVID-19 specimens originated in the United States, Italy and Spain. Sources were T cells, B-cell-depleted T cells, or PBMCs; the material itself was cDNA or gDNA.

CDR3 length: 14 residues. CDR1 and CDR2 from the germline V gene are LGHDT and YNNKEL (reference sequence). J gave up 5 bases and V 6 bases, and 8 bases lay outside the gene matches. How the authors handled the data: Estimated nucleated cell counts came from reference gene primer amplification. Profiling relied on immunoSEQ multiplex PCR, and the TCRdb table lists in-frame clones only, not all of them. From that table come the V and J calls and clone size; the DNA was used to work out D and trimming. The sample holds 55,000 to 90,000 clones, about 91% seen once. V usage is TRBV3-1 (or the pseudogene TRBV3-2) and J usage is TRBJ2-5; 8 bases align to TRBD1. Material: peripheral blood. This TCR came from a human donor with active COVID-19. The donor label of this sample is uncertain. CDR3 sequence (DNA): TGTGCCAGCAGTCTCAGGGGGCCGGGGGAGACCCAGTACTTC. Protein: CASSLRGPGETQYF.